The 15 T cell receptor beta chains listed next were all sequenced from one sample in a study of T cell changes during pregnancy in multiple sclerosis (dated by TCRdb to between 2017 and 2020). The receptor library was made with the immunoSEQ multiplex PCR assay. TCRdb retrieved this table from immuneACCESS and kept in-frame rearrangements only. Not all clones are present; in checked studies, unresolved V genes account for under half, and no reason is known for the remainder. The sample yields 55,000 to 65,000 clones; around 94% were counted once. 3.5% of the sample rests with the top ten. The starting material was CD8+ T cells from peripheral blood mononuclear cells, obtained in the third trimester of pregnancy. The receptors shown here come from a female donor with multiple sclerosis, enrolled in a pregnancy study.

The V call is TRBV28, the J call TRBJ1-1, with 7 bases aligning to TRBD1. Per germline, CDR1 MDHEN and CDR2 SYDVKM. J lost 1 base, V lost 8 bases, and 13 bases had no gene match. There are 16 residues in the CDR3. In DNA, the CDR3 is TGTGCCAGCTCCATCCGGGACAGAACGCCGAACACTGAAGCTTTCTTT. This gives the protein CASSIRDRTPNTEAFF.

The chain has TRBV2 and TRBJ2-1, with 7 bases matching TRBD2. After removal of 8 bases from V and 2 bases from J, the junction contained 9 bases not matched to a gene. This CDR3 region has 15 residues. Germline CDR1 SNHLY, CDR2 FYNNEI. The DNA of the CDR3 is TGTGCCAGCCTGCCCGGGACTAACACCTACAATGAGCAGTTCTTC. Translated, it gives CASLPGTNTYNEQFF.

This chain uses TRBV15 with TRBJ1-5; 9 bases fit TRBD1. This CDR3 is 14 amino acids long. J gave up 3 bases and V 8 bases, and 5 bases lay outside the gene matches. CDR1 and CDR2 (germline): LNHNV, YYDKDF (reference sequence). In nucleotides, the CDR3 is TGTGCCACCTCTAGGACAGGGGCCAATCAGCCCCAGCATTTT. It yields the protein CATSRTGANQPQHF.

The chain links TRBV29-1 to TRBJ2-2, with 10 bases fitting TRBD1. V lost 3 bases to trimming and J lost 6 bases; unmatched junction nucleotides: 4. This CDR3 region has 14 residues. From germline, CDR1 is SQVTM and CDR2 ANQGSEA. The CDR3 nucleotides read TGCAGCGTTGATGGACAGGGGGTTTCCGGGGAGCTGTTTTTT. Protein product: CSVDGQGVSGELFF.

This chain uses TRBV7-2 with TRBJ2-7; 9 positions agree with TRBD2. CDR3 length equals 15 residues. CDR1 is SGHTA and CDR2 is FQGNSA in the germline V gene. Germline trimming cut 1 base from V and 4 bases from J; bases unmatched to any gene: 5. Here the CDR3 reads CASSLGLAGTYEQYF. The CDR3 region has the DNA TGTGCCAGCAGCTTAGGGCTAGCGGGAACATACGAGCAGTACTTC.

The chain is built from TRBV27 and TRBJ2-1; 7 bases are a match to TRBD2. CDR3 length: 14 amino acids. Germline loops: CDR1 MNHEY, CDR2 SMNVEV (reference sequence). Germline trimming cut 5 bases from V and 1 base from J; bases unmatched to any gene: 2. In DNA, the CDR3 is TGTGCCAGCAGTCGCGGGGGATCCTACAATGAGCAGTTCTTC. Protein sequence: CASSRGGSYNEQFF.

This clone appeared a single time. The gene calls are TRBV2 and TRBJ1-4, with a tentative D call TRBD1 (5 bases). The CDR3 has 15 amino acids. CDR1 and CDR2 from the germline V gene are SNHLY and FYNNEI. V was cut by 2 bases and J by 5 bases, with 12 bases left in between. In nucleotides, the CDR3 is TGTGCCAGCAGTGAATTTTCGGCAGGGAATGAAAAACTGTTTTTT. As protein: CASSEFSAGNEKLFF.

This chain links TRBV5-8 with TRBJ2-2; 7 bases agree with TRBD1. The CDR3 has 20 amino acids. CDR1 and CDR2 (germline): SGHTS, YDEGEE. J lost 1 base, V lost 6 bases, and 21 bases had no gene match. The CDR3: CASIQIPYGLDRMNTGELFF. In DNA form, the CDR3 reads TGTGCCAGCATCCAGATTCCCTACGGCCTGGACAGGATGAACACCGGGGAGCTGTTTTTT.

J is TRBJ2-1 and V is TRBV4-1, with 10 bases that match TRBD2. CDR3 length: 16 amino acids. V trimming: 0 bases; J trimming: 7 bases; junction bases outside the gene matches: 6. Germline CDR1 is MGHRA and CDR2 is YSYEKL. DNA for the CDR3: TGCGCCAGCAGCCAAGATCCCGGACTAGCGGATAATGAGCAGTTCTTC. Translation gives CASSQDPGLADNEQFF.

The chain recombines TRBV19 with TRBJ2-5, with D perhaps TRBD1 (5 bases). V was trimmed by 0 bases and J by 4 bases, leaving 15 bases between them. CDR3 size: 16 residues. The germline V gene encodes CDR1 LNHDA and CDR2 SQIVND (reference sequence). This chain's CDR3 is CASSIDLETAPETQYF. DNA for the CDR3: TGTGCCAGTAGTATAGATCTCGAGACAGCCCCAGAGACCCAGTACTTC.

The J gene is TRBJ2-2, the V gene TRBV5-5, with 9 nucleotides matching TRBD1. The CDR3 runs to 16 residues. The germline gives CDR1 SGHKS, CDR2 YYEKEE (reference sequence). V shed 0 bases and J 4 bases; nucleotides not matched to a gene: 4. The CDR3 nucleotides are TGTGCCAGCAGCTTGGGGACAGGGGTCATCACCGGGGAGCTGTTTTTT. This sequence encodes CASSLGTGVITGELFF.

V usage is TRBV27 and J usage is TRBJ2-7, with TRBD1 matching 7 bases. The CDR3 runs 16 residues. V gave up 5 bases and J gave up 2 bases; unmatched junction bases: 12. From germline, CDR1 is MNHEY and CDR2 SMNVEV (reference sequence). The CDR3 is CASSQTGDLTTYEQYF. In DNA, the CDR3 is TGTGCCAGCAGTCAAACAGGGGATTTAACGACCTACGAGCAGTACTTC.

The chain carries TRBV19 and TRBJ2-2, with TRBD2 as a possible D gene (6 bases). Germline lookup yields CDR1 LNHDA and CDR2 SQIVND (reference sequence). Trimming removed 10 bases from V and 6 bases from J, with 9 bases in between. This CDR3 comprises 11 residues. The CDR3 DNA reads TGTGCCACCCTAGCGCCCGGGGAGCTGTTTTTT. This translates into CATLAPGELFF.

The chain has TRBV4-2 and TRBJ2-1; 15 nucleotides align to TRBD2. Looked up from germline, CDR1 is LGHNA and CDR2 is YNFKEQ. V was clipped by 1 base and J by 7 bases; unmatched bases: 8. The CDR3 spans 18 residues. The CDR3 loop reads CASSQAKGLAGGSNEQFF. The CDR3 nucleotides read TGTGCCAGCAGCCAAGCTAAGGGACTAGCGGGAGGATCGAATGAGCAGTTCTTC.

Of note for this clone: One junction end disagrees with the germline gene, perhaps due to a read error. The genes are TRBV7-7 and TRBJ2-1; D call uncertain. This CDR3 is 15 amino acids long. Germline loops: CDR1 SSHAT, CDR2 FNYEAQ (reference sequence). The CDR3 loop reads CASSLLSDRDNEQFF. CDR3 DNA sequence: TGTGCTAGCAGCCTCTTGTCCGACCGGGACAATGAGCAGTTCTTC.